The sequence of this TCR beta chain was determined in a study of OX40 agonist ivuxolimab in advanced cancers. Whole-study context: Patients received ivuxolimab, an intravenous treatment, every 2 weeks at 0.01 to 10 mg/kg. Three patients had partial responses: one hepatocellular carcinoma, two cutaneous melanoma. General study results and limits: The study observed clonal expansion of CD4+ and CD8+ blood T cells by week 6 at 0.1 to 3.0 mg/kg.

Profiled with immunoSEQ multiplex PCR; TCRdb holds only in-frame clones, not every one. The table has about 98,000 clones, 93% seen once. The CDR3 is 14 residues long. The germline V gene encodes CDR1 LNHDA and CDR2 SQIVND (reference sequence). V gave up 3 bases and J gave up 6 bases, with 9 bases separating them. To note about this clone: Its antigen is unidentified.

Sample: CD4+ or CD8+ T cells sorted from blood, taken in a trial of the OX40 agonist ivuxolimab. The rearrangement joins TRBV19 to TRBJ1-6; the D gene is possibly TRBD1 (5 bases). The source is an adult with an advanced solid tumor such as melanoma, head and neck, liver or kidney cancer. The chain's CDR3 is CASSIEGSNSPLHF. The CDR3 nucleotides read TGTGCCAGTAGTATCGAGGGGAGTAATTCACCCCTCCACTTT.